The 16 T cell receptor beta chains in this list originate from one sample, sequenced in a study of response to subunit inactivated influenza vaccine. One entry per CDR3 protein, called by TCRdb with MiXCR from the RT-PCR reads. The table lists about 520,000 distinct CDR3 sequences, approximately 6.9% of them singletons. Source: PBMCs from blood, taken roughly 24 months after vaccination. The receptors stem from a man between 50 and 75 years old who received an inactivated influenza vaccine.

Ten or more counts support this clonotype. Here the CDR3 DNA reads TGTGCCAGCACTCATGCGACCGGCCTAACCTACGAGCAGTACTTC. Its protein is CASTHATGLTYEQYF. The gene calls are TRBV6-1 and TRBJ2-7; D uncertain. V lost 7 bases to trimming and J lost 2 bases, with 18 bases between them. Per germline, CDR1 MNHNS and CDR2 SASEGT. The CDR3 has 15 amino acids.

This clonotype has at least ten counts. The genes are TRBV7-6 and TRBJ1-5; 10 bases are a match to TRBD1. Trimming removed 5 bases from V and 0 bases from J; junction bases left unmatched: 7. Germline loops: CDR1 SGHVS, CDR2 FNYEAQ. The CDR3 length is 17 residues. CDR3 sequence: CASSPGTGVYSNQPQHF. The CDR3 nucleotides read TGTGCCAGCAGCCCTGGGACAGGGGTATATAGCAATCAGCCCCAGCATTTT. Together with reference TRBV7-6 and TRBJ1-5, the CDR3 gives the full variable domain: GAGVSQSPRYKVTKRGQDVALRCDPISGHVSLYWYRQALGQGPEFLTYFNYEAQQDKSGLPNDRFSAERPEGSISTLTIQRTEQRDSAMYRCASSPGTGVYSNQPQHFGDGTRLSIL.

V usage is TRBV7-2 and J usage is TRBJ2-7; D gene uncertain. The V gene lost 1 base and the J gene lost 5 bases, with 9 bases spanning the gap. Germline CDR1 reads SGHTA; CDR2 reads FQGNSA. The CDR3 covers 13 residues. CDR3 DNA sequence: TGTGCCAGCAGCTTAGACCGACGGGACGAGCAGTACTTC. This translates into CASSLDRRDEQYF.

This clonotype has a handful of counts. The chain combines TRBV11-2 with TRBJ1-1; 8 nucleotides agree with TRBD1. Germline loops: CDR1 SGHAT, CDR2 FQNNGV. V shed 1 base, J shed 6 bases, and the junction held 7 bases outside the gene matches. This CDR3 comprises 15 residues. The CDR3 region has the DNA TGTGCCAGCAGCTTAGTCCGACAGGGGAGTGCTGAAGCTTTCTTT. This translates into CASSLVRQGSAEAFF.

The chain links TRBV4-2 to TRBJ2-5, with TRBD2 identical over 7 bases. This CDR3 comprises 15 residues. Germline CDR1 LGHNA, CDR2 YNFKEQ. V dropped 0 bases and J dropped 7; count of bases not matched to a gene: 8. As DNA, the CDR3 is TGTGCCAGCAGCCAAGATGTGGCGGGAGTACTGACCCAGTACTTC. Residues: CASSQDVAGVLTQYF.

This clonotype was seen a handful of times. This rearrangement joins TRBV29-1 to TRBJ2-7, with D hard to call. CDR1 and CDR2 (germline): SQVTM, ANQGSEA. The germline V and J ends were trimmed by 3 bases and 2 bases, with 14 bases remaining between them. This CDR3 is built from 14 residues. DNA for the CDR3: TGCAGCGTTGATCCCAGGTCCTTCGCCTACGAGCAGTACTTC. This encodes CSVDPRSFAYEQYF.

A few counts support this clonotype. V usage is TRBV10-3 and J usage is TRBJ2-1; 11 bases map to TRBD2. The CDR3 extends over 16 amino acids. The V gene end was trimmed by 6 bases and the J gene end by 6 bases; junction bases not matched to a gene: 10. Germline V gene sequence: CDR1 ENHRY, CDR2 SYGVKD. In DNA form, the CDR3 reads TGTGCCATCAGGAAACAGACCGGGACTAGCGGCAATGAGCAGTTCTTC. Translation gives CAIRKQTGTSGNEQFF.

The chain links TRBV3-1 to TRBJ1-1; TRBD1 matches at 8 bases. This CDR3 spans 15 amino acids. Trimming at V came to 1 base and at J to 6 bases, leaving 7 bases not matched to a gene. Germline loops: CDR1 LGHDT, CDR2 YNNKEL (reference sequence). The CDR3 DNA is TGTGCCAGCAGCCAAGTTTCAGGGGGCACCGCTGAAGCTTTCTTT. Its protein is CASSQVSGGTAEAFF.

The rearrangement links TRBV12-3 or TRBV12-4 to TRBJ1-2; D not certain. Trimming removed 5 bases at V and 0 bases at J, with 10 bases between. The CDR3 runs 14 residues. The CDR3 DNA follows: TGTGCCAGCAGTGGAGACGGAGCTAACTATGGCTACACCTTC. Amino acids: CASSGDGANYGYTF.

This clonotype has a count of ten or more. J is TRBJ1-2 and V is TRBV15, with 7 bases aligning to TRBD1. The CDR3 has 15 residues. The germline gives CDR1 LNHNV, CDR2 YYDKDF (reference sequence). The junction had 11 bases not matched to a gene; V was cut back by 8 bases and J by 2 bases. This CDR3 is CATSTPGQPNYGYTF. Written as DNA, the CDR3 is TGTGCCACCTCTACCCCGGGACAGCCGAACTATGGCTACACCTTC.

This clonotype was seen more than once but under ten times. The chain recombines TRBV6-1 with TRBJ1-2; 9 bases are a match to TRBD1. CDR3 length: 18 amino acids. The junction had 19 bases not matched to a gene; V was cut back by 6 bases and J by 5 bases. Germline V gene lookup returns CDR1 MNHNS and CDR2 SASEGT. CDR3 in amino acids: CASRALGQGLGGLYGYTF. CDR3 coding DNA: TGTGCCAGCAGAGCCTTGGGACAGGGACTCGGGGGCCTATATGGCTACACCTTC.

This clonotype was counted a few times. Here the CDR3 DNA reads TGTGCCAGCAGCCAACAAGGGGGAAACTATGGCTACACCTTC. This gives the protein CASSQQGGNYGYTF. This chain connects TRBV7-8 to TRBJ1-2, with D perhaps TRBD1 (6 bases). The length of the CDR3 is 14 residues. The germline V gene encodes CDR1 SGHVS and CDR2 FQNEAQ. The germline V and J ends were trimmed by 5 bases and 2 bases, with 12 bases remaining between them.

The CDR3 spells CASSLGDKGGFF. Written as DNA, the CDR3 is TGTGCCAGCAGCTTAGGGGACAAGGGCGGATTCTTC. This sequence joins TRBV7-2 and TRBJ2-1; tentative D call: TRBD1 (6 bases). V lost 1 base, J lost 16 bases, and 14 bases lay in between. This CDR3 has 12 amino acids. The germline V gene has CDR1 SGHTA and CDR2 FQGNSA.

The V gene is TRBV4-3, the J gene TRBJ1-2; D gene ambiguous. The length of the CDR3 is 15 residues. Trimming cost V 0 bases and J 10 bases, with 18 bases left between them. The germline V gene encodes CDR1 LGHNA and CDR2 YSLEER. The CDR3 protein is CASSQDFFPGQPYTF. CDR3 in DNA: TGCGCCAGCAGCCAAGATTTTTTTCCCGGGCAGCCCTACACCTTC.

This clonotype appeared many times. The chain recombines TRBV25-1 with TRBJ2-7; D is uncertain. This CDR3 region has 12 residues. Trimming pared 3 bases from V and 2 bases from J, leaving 5 bases between. Per germline, CDR1 MGHDK and CDR2 SYGVNS. CDR3 sequence (DNA): TGTGCCAGCAGTGAGCACGCCTACGAGCAGTACTTC. As protein: CASSEHAYEQYF.

The chain has TRBV25-1 and TRBJ1-6, with D possibly matching TRBD1 (5 bases). Trimming took off 3 bases at V and 6 bases at J, with 6 bases between the two ends. Germline-derived CDR1 and CDR2 are MGHDK and SYGVNS. CDR3 length: 13 amino acids. Written as DNA, the CDR3 is TGTGCCAGCAGTGACAGGGCTAATTCACCCCTCCACTTT. Encoded protein: CASSDRANSPLHF.